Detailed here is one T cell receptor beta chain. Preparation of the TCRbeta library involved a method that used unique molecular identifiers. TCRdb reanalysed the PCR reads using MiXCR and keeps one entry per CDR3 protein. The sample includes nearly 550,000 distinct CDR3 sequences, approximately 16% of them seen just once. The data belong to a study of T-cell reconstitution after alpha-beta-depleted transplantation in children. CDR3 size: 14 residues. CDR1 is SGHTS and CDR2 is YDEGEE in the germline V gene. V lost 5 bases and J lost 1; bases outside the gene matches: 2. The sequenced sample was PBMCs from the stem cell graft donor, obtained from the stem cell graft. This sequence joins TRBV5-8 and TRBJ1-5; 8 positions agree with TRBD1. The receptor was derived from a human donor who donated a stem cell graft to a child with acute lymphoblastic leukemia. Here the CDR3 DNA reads TGTGCCAGCAGTCGGGACAGGAGCAATCAGCCCCAGCATTTT. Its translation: CASSRDRSNQPQHF.